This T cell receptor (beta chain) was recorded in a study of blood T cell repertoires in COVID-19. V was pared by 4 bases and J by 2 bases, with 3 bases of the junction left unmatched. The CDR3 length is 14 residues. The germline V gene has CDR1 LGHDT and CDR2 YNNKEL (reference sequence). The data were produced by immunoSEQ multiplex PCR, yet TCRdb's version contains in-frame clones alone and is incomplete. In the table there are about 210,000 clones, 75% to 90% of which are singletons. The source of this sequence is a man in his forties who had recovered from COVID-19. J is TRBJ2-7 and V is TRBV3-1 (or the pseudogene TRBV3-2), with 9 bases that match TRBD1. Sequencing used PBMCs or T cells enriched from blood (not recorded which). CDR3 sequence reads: CASSRTGATYEQYF. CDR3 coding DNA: TGTGCCAGCAGCCGGACAGGGGCCACCTACGAGCAGTACTTC.